Listed below are T cell receptor beta chains from one sample, sequenced in a study of blood T cell repertoires in COVID-19. The table came from immunoSEQ multiplex PCR; TCRdb's copy has only in-frame clones and leaves some out. The sample lists over 20,000 clones, roughly nine tenths occurring once. The sample was peripheral blood. Receptors were obtained from a man in his 70s with acute or convalescent COVID-19. CDR3s include the opening cysteine and the closing phenylalanine or tryptophan. Clone sizes are given selectively: once, few, many, or a class where the clone is expanded.

v_gene	abundance	CDR3aa
TRBV2	-	CASSEGRLAGGHEQFF
TRBV5-4	-	CASSLPGQIYNEQFF
TRBV25-1	once	CASGGGSYEQYF
TRBV30	-	CACQRGGAFSNEQFF
TRBV11-2	-	CASSLVMQGGEQYF
TRBV7-2	once	CASSELPGGTQYF
TRBV7-6	-	CASSLLGQTTGELFF
TRBV27	-	CASSGPGQGNEKLFF
TRBV28	-	CASSRLAGTGELFF
TRBV20-1	-	CSASPTGGAEQPQHF
TRBV11-2	-	CASSSDRGDGQPQHF
TRBV19	-	CASSIDVGGDQPQHF
TRBV6-5	-	CASSSGGRTEAFF
TRBV30	-	CAWAQRGVLLYF
TRBV6-5	-	CASSRAGVYEQYF
TRBV4-1	-	CASSQDFTSGSSPPDYEQYF
TRBV19	once	CASSDRYEQYF
TRBV7-9	few	CASRHPWGAGHNTGELFF
TRBV4-2	-	CASSPREREASEQFF
TRBV5-4	once	CASKIRGGSETQYF
TRBV3-1/TRBV3-2	-	CASSHMSTDTQYF
TRBV18	-	CASSPGARSAYNEQFF
TRBV3-1/TRBV3-2	-	CASTQGGLREKLFF
TRBV5-5	-	CASSLTQGNNEKLFF
TRBV6-5	-	CASSPGLAGVNEQFF
TRBV3-1/TRBV3-2	-	CASRDGLVGTEAFF